Listed below are T cell receptor beta chains from one sample, sequenced in a study of blood T cells in healthy people across ages. TCRdb itself ran the 5' RACE reads through MiXCR, one entry per CDR3 protein. The sample has 790,000 or so distinct CDR3 sequences; about 45% are singletons. Sequenced sample: blood. These receptors were obtained from a man at least 80 years old in good health. Both conserved end residues are part of each CDR3. D genes are given only for firm matches. Clone size, where shown, is once, few, many, or a class for clones that have expanded.

TRBJ2-7 | TRBD1 | TRBV28 | - | TGTGCCAGCAGAGGACAGGGATTCTACGAGCAGTACTTC | CASRGQGFYEQYF
TRBJ1-4 | - | TRBV27 | few | TGTGCCAGCAGCGGGTTTGACAGGCTTGGGGAAAAACTGTTTTTT | CASSGFDRLGEKLFF
TRBJ2-1 | TRBD2 | TRBV20-1 | - | TGCGGTGCCCGAGGACTAGCGGGAGGATACAATGAGCAGTTCTTC | CGARGLAGGYNEQFF
TRBJ2-7 | - | TRBV21-1 | few | TGTGCCAGCAGCAAAGTACTGGGGCCCCACGAGCAGTACTTC | CASSKVLGPHEQYF
TRBJ2-7 | TRBD1 | TRBV5-1 | few | TGCGCCAGCAGCTATGGGACAGGGGCCTACGAGCAGTACTTC | CASSYGTGAYEQYF
TRBJ2-2 | TRBD1 | TRBV9 | - | TGTGCCAGCAGCGGGACAGGGAACACCGGGGAGCTGTTTTTT | CASSGTGNTGELFF
TRBJ2-3 | TRBD2 | TRBV2 | - | TGTGCCAGCAGTCCGTTTGAGGGGAGGGCCACAGATACGCAGTATTTT | CASSPFEGRATDTQYF
TRBJ2-7 | TRBD2 | TRBV28 | - | TGTGCCAGCACTCCAACCGGGGGGGTAGACTACGAGCAGTACTTC | CASTPTGGVDYEQYF
TRBJ2-7 | TRBD2 | TRBV28 | - | TGTGCCAGCAGGGAAACTAGCGGGGGTGCCTACGAGCAGTACTTC | CASRETSGGAYEQYF
TRBJ1-4 | TRBD1 | TRBV5-1 | - | TGCGCCAGCAGCGACAGGGGATCTACTAATGAAAAACTGTTTTTT | CASSDRGSTNEKLFF
TRBJ2-7 | - | TRBV29-1 | - | TGCAGCGTACCGGACAGTAGCTCCTACGAGCAGTACTTC | CSVPDSSSYEQYF
TRBJ2-3 | TRBD2 | TRBV10-3 | - | TGTGCCATCAGCCGTGGACTAGCGAGCACAGATACGCAGTATTTT | CAISRGLASTDTQYF
TRBJ1-5 | - | TRBV12-3/TRBV12-4 | - | TGTGCCAGCAGTTCATATATTATTTTGGGACGTGTCAATCAGCCCCAGCATTTT | CASSSYIILGRVNQPQHF
TRBJ2-1 | - | TRBV25-1 | - | TGTGCCAGCAGTGCATGGGGGGGGGCCCAAGAGACCCAGTTCTTC | CASSAWGGAQETQFF
TRBJ2-6 | - | TRBV27 | - | TGTGCCAGCAGTCTATACAGACGGGGGATCTCTGGGGCCAACGTCCTGACTTTC | CASSLYRRGISGANVLTF
TRBJ2-7 | - | TRBV10-3 | - | TGTGCCATCGGGAGTGGACACTTTTACGAGCAGTACTTC | CAIGSGHFYEQYF
TRBJ1-2 | TRBD1 | TRBV10-3 | many | TGTGCCATCAGTGATCGGATCCAGGGGGCCGGTATGAACTATGGCTACACCTTC | CAISDRIQGAGMNYGYTF
TRBJ2-7 | - | TRBV9 | - | TGTGCCAGCAGCGTAGGGCCAGAGGGCAATACCTACGAGCAGTACTTC | CASSVGPEGNTYEQYF
TRBJ2-7 | - | TRBV27 | - | TGTGCCAGCGGTCAGTCGGGACACCTATCCTACGAGCAGTACTTC | CASGQSGHLSYEQYF
TRBJ2-5 | - | TRBV7-8 | many | TGTGCCAGCAGCTTTCCGGGAACAAAAGAGACCCAGTACTTC | CASSFPGTKETQYF
TRBJ2-5 | - | TRBV12-3/TRBV12-4 | many | TGTGCCAGCAGCCCCTATGGGGACCAAGAGACCCAGTACTTC | CASSPYGDQETQYF
TRBJ2-3 | - | TRBV12-3/TRBV12-4 | - | TGTGCCAGCAGTTTTAGGGACCTATCAGATACGCAGTATTTT | CASSFRDLSDTQYF
TRBJ2-7 | TRBD2 | TRBV2 | - | TGTGCCAGCGGACTAGACTTGAGCTCCTACGAGCAGTACTTC | CASGLDLSSYEQYF
TRBJ2-7 | - | TRBV4-1 | few | TGCGCCAGCAGCCCCGGCAGGGACTTTTCAATCCCGTACGAGCAGTACTTC | CASSPGRDFSIPYEQYF
TRBJ1-6 | - | TRBV27 | few | TGTGCCAGCAGTTTATCCCCCTATTCACCCCTCCACTTT | CASSLSPYSPLHF
TRBJ1-2 | TRBD1 | TRBV5-5 | - | TGTGCCAGCAGCACCTGGACAGGGGGAAATTATGGCTACACCTTC | CASSTWTGGNYGYTF
TRBJ2-1 | TRBD1 | TRBV7-3 | - | TGTGCCAGCAGCTTAATCCCGGGACAGGGGGCGAATGAGCAGTTCTTC | CASSLIPGQGANEQFF